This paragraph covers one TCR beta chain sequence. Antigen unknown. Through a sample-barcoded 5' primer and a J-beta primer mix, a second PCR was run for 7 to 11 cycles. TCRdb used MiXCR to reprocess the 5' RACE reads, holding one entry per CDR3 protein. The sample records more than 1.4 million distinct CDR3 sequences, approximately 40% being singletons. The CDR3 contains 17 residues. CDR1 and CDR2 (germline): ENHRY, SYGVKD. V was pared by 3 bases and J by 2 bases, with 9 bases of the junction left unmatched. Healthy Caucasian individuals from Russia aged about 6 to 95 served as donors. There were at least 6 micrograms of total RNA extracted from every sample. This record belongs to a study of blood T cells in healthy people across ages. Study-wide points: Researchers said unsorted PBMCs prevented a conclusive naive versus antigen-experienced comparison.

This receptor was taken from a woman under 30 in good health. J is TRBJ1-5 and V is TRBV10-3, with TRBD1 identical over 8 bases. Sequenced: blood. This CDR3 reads CAISDSTGGRGNQPQHF. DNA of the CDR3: TGTGCCATCAGTGACAGTACAGGGGGAAGAGGCAATCAGCCCCAGCATTTT.